This TCR beta chain is drawn from a study of identifying expanded T cells in peripheral blood. Study results and limitations: About 1.3 clones differed between technical replicates, versus around 15 and 19 over time.

Sequenced by immunoSEQ multiplex PCR; TCRdb stores in-frame clones only, minus some. The sample lists more than 55,000 clones, approximately 89% seen once, with less than 5.5% in the top ten. This CDR3 contains 15 residues. Looked up from germline, CDR1 is SGHRS and CDR2 is YFSETQ. Between the trimmed V and J ends, which lost 0 bases and 4 bases, there was a span of 8 bases. A note on this clone: The antigen is unknown.

This chain uses TRBV5-1 with TRBJ2-6; D possibly corresponds to TRBD1 (5 bases). The receptor comes from a person aged 18 to 75 in good health. The sequencing input was blood. CDR3 nucleotide sequence: TGCGCCAGCAGCTTGGAAGGGGCAGGGGCCAACGTCCTGACTTTC. Its translation: CASSLEGAGANVLTF.